This T cell receptor beta chain is from a study of Ad26.COV2.S vaccination and SARS-CoV-2 variants. In the study overall: Donor joined the COV1001 Ad26.COV2.S trial arm. Ad26.COV2.S, an intramuscular injection, was given once or twice 56 days apart.

This CDR3 region has 15 residues. V shed 4 bases, J shed 9 bases, and the junction held 11 bases outside the gene matches. Germline values: CDR1 MNHEY, CDR2 SVGAGI. Regarding the study as a whole: Spike-specific CD8+ and CD4+ T cell responses reportedly showed substantial breadth after vaccination.

Of note for this clone: Its antigen is undetermined.

Regarding treatment: approximately 18 received Ad26.COV2.S at low or high dose, single or two shots; roughly five received placebo; per-sample allocation not given. The study sampled participants on day 63 after the first vaccine or placebo injection. The study used a vaccine consisting of an Ad26 vector that expressed Wuhan-strain SARS-CoV-2 spike. The method was immunoSEQ multiplex PCR; TCRdb's version includes in-frame clones alone and lacks a portion of them. The data contain some 640,000 clones, approximately 88% of them singletons. Sequenced material: peripheral blood, taken in a trial of Ad26.COV2.S vaccine versus placebo. The chain couples TRBV6-5 to TRBJ2-1; 8 bases fit TRBD2. This TCR derives from a person between 18 and 59 years old who received the Ad26.COV2.S COVID-19 vaccine or a placebo. CDR3 coding DNA: TGTGCCAGCAGTTTCGGGACTAGAGGTGAAAGTGAGCAGTTCTTC. Translating gives CASSFGTRGESEQFF.